This T cell receptor beta chain was sequenced during a study of neurological immune-mediated disorders. Study-wide points: Sharing of CDR3 amino acid sequences among expanded clones across subjects was absent, suggesting private repertoires in all groups.

5'RACE with 10-nucleotide random UMIs produced the cDNA. Sequencing runs each yielded over 160 million TCR-beta sequences from 15-18 subjects. TCRdb ran MiXCR on the 5' RACE reads and lists one entry per CDR3 protein. The sample holds tens of thousands of distinct CDR3 sequences; about an eighth are singletons and the top ten take less than 2.5%. A remark on this clonotype: Its cognate antigen is unknown.

The time point was: longitudinal time-point 2. Volunteers from a blood bank in Maryland, USA, constituted the healthy controls. The TCR comes from a middle-aged woman in good health. The specimen sequenced was PBMCs.

CDR3 nucleotide sequence: TGCGCCAGCAGCCAAGTCTCGACGGGGGGCGTCACTGAAGCTTTCTTT. Encoded protein: CASSQVSTGGVTEAFF. The rearrangement uses TRBV4-1 and TRBJ1-1; D possibly corresponds to TRBD1 (6 bases). CDR3 length: 16 amino acids. CDR1 is MGHRA, CDR2 YSYEKL, per germline. V lost 1 base and J lost 4, with 16 bases in between.